A single TCR beta chain is shown here with its context. The CDR3 sequence is 14 residues long. The V and J ends lost 7 bases and 3 bases respectively, with 12 bases between them. Germline CDR1 SNHLY, CDR2 FYNNEI. The sample belongs to a study of early T cells in non-severe SARS-CoV-2 infection. TCRdb processed the 5' RACE reads anew with MiXCR; each CDR3 protein has one entry. This table has around 110,000 distinct CDR3 sequences, approximately 10% appearing once. Sequencing input: whole blood. The receptor comes from an adult who was a healthcare worker with PCR-confirmed SARS-CoV-2 infection or an uninfected control (not recorded which). The chain employs TRBV2 and TRBJ1-4, with TRBD1 as a possible D gene (6 bases). CDR3 sequence: CASTETGSNEKLFF. The DNA for the CDR3 is TGTGCCAGCACAGAGACAGGTTCTAATGAAAAACTGTTTTTT.